Listed below are T cell receptor beta chains from one sample, sequenced in a study of blood T cell repertoires in COVID-19. The repertoire was sequenced with immunoSEQ multiplex PCR; TCRdb's copy has only in-frame clones and lacks some. The repertoire includes roughly 100,000 clones, less than 95% of them detected once, and 5% to 6.5% sits in the top ten. Input material: peripheral blood. All receptors come from a man in his forties or fifties with acute or convalescent COVID-19. Each CDR3 is given without its conserved first and last residue. Clone size appears in some rows only: once, few, many, or a class for an expanded clone.

J gene,clone size,V gene,CDR3 protein
TRBJ2-5,NA,TRBV20-1,SAGGPLAGGPGQETQY
TRBJ2-1,NA,TRBV6-2/TRBV6-3,ASSYGAHRTNNEQF
TRBJ2-1,NA,TRBV12-3/TRBV12-4,ASTAFYNEQF
TRBJ2-1,NA,TRBV6-2/TRBV6-3,ASSYSSLQKTYNEQF
TRBJ2-1,NA,TRBV20-1,SASYRDNEQF
TRBJ1-4,NA,TRBV6-5,ASAEGTSQNEKLF
TRBJ2-5,NA,TRBV19,ASSTDTALGETQY
TRBJ2-2,NA,TRBV18,ASSPRVLAEKNTGELF
TRBJ1-1,NA,TRBV6-5,AHERDGQGTEAF
TRBJ2-3,NA,TRBV27,ASSLGQGWGDTQY
TRBJ2-3,NA,TRBV24-1,ATSDLGDRDTQY
TRBJ2-1,NA,TRBV18,ASSPEIAEYNEQF
TRBJ2-2,once,TRBV5-4,ASSLGLAGVTGELF
TRBJ2-1,NA,TRBV11-2,ASSLRASGSNYNEQF
TRBJ2-3,NA,TRBV30,ARRTGGVTDTQY
TRBJ1-5,NA,TRBV5-1,ASSLTGSQPQH
TRBJ2-7,once,TRBV18,ASSPQPLVAGPSYEQY
TRBJ2-3,NA,TRBV6-5,ASSRTREGGDTQY
TRBJ1-5,NA,TRBV5-4,ASSSPDTNQPQH
TRBJ1-5,NA,TRBV6-5,ASRLNQPQH
TRBJ1-2,once,TRBV6-1,ASSEQGAAAGYT
TRBJ2-2,NA,TRBV5-1,ASSSLALSNTGELF
TRBJ1-1,once,TRBV19,ASSSSVLTEAF
TRBJ2-4,NA,TRBV7-2,ASSFSSTFLAKNIQY
TRBJ2-1,NA,TRBV5-6,ASSRVQGSVSYNEQF
TRBJ1-6,NA,TRBV5-1,ASSGGQRNSPLH